The clone carrying this T cell receptor beta chain showed up just a few times. The germline V gene encodes CDR1 MNHEY and CDR2 SVGAGI. The CDR3 sequence is 14 residues long. Trimming took 10 bases from V and 5 from J, leaving 19 bases between them. The data belong to a study of T cells after yellow fever vaccination. One entry per CDR3 protein, called by TCRdb with MiXCR from the 5' RACE reads. The sample includes roughly 310,000 distinct CDR3 sequences, around 4% of them seen just once. This receptor was identified in a man aged 18 to 35 who received the YFV17D yellow fever vaccine. Sequenced material: PBMCs, taken on the day of the yellow fever booster vaccination. The chain links TRBV6-5 to TRBJ2-3; D is possibly TRBD1 or TRBD2 (6 bases each). In DNA form, the CDR3 reads TGTGCCACAGTGAACAGGGACTTTGAAGATACGCAGTATTTT. It specifies CATVNRDFEDTQYF.